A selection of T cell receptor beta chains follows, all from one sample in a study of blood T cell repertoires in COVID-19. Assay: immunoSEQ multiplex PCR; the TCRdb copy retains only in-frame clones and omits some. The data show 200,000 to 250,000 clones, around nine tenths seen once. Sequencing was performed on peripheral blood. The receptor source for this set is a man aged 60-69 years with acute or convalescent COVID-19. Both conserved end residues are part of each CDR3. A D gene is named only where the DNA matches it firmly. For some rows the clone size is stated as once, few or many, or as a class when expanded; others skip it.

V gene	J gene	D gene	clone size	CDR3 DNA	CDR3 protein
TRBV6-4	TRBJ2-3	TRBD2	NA	TGTGCCAGCAGTGAAAGGGGACTAGCGGGGCGTGCGCAGTATTTT	CASSERGLAGRAQYF
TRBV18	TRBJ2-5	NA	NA	TGTGCCAGCTCACCACGAGGAACTCAAGAGACCCAGTACTTC	CASSPRGTQETQYF
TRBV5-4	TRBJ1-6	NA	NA	TGTGCCAGCAGGGAAGGGGGGGTTACCTATAATTCACCCCTCCACTTT	CASREGGVTYNSPLHF
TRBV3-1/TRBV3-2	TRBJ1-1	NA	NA	TGTGCCAGCAGTCCGGGAAGGGTGAACACTGAAGCTTTCTTT	CASSPGRVNTEAFF
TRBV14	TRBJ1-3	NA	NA	TGTGCCAGCAGTCGACAGGAATCCTCTGGAAACACCATATATTTT	CASSRQESSGNTIYF
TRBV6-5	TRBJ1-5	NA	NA	TGTGCCAGCAGTCGACTGGGAGGCAATCAGCCCCAGCATTTT	CASSRLGGNQPQHF
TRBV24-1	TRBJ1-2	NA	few	TGTGCCACCAGTGATGGAGGAGGTACTGGCTACACCTTC	CATSDGGGTGYTF
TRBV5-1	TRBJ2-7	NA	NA	TGCGCCAGCAGCTTAGGGGAGACAGGAGGTCCGGGGGAGCAGTACTTC	CASSLGETGGPGEQYF
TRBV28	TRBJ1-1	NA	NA	TGTGCCAGCAGTAGGACCGGGGGTGAAGCTTTCTTT	CASSRTGGEAFF
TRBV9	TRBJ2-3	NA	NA	TGTGCCAGCAGCGTACGGGACGGGGGTTTAGATACGCAGTATTTT	CASSVRDGGLDTQYF
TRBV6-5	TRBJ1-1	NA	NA	TGTGCCAGCAGCCCCCCGGCAGGATCGAACACTGAAGCTTTCTTT	CASSPPAGSNTEAFF
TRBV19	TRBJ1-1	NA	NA	TGTGCCAGTAGTTGGGACAAAGTGAACACTGAAGCTTTCTTT	CASSWDKVNTEAFF
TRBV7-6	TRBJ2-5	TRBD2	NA	TGTGCCAGCAGTCGAAGGACTAGCGGGGGGTCCGTGTACCAAGAGACCCAGTACTTC	CASSRRTSGGSVYQETQYF
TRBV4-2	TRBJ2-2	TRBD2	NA	TGTGCCAGCAGCCCACTAGCGGGGGCCCTAAACACCGGGGAGCTGTTTTTT	CASSPLAGALNTGELFF
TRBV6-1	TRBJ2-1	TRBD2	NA	TGTGCCAGCAGTGAAAGAAATTCAATAGGTTTCGGGACTAGCGGGGGGGCCGGCTACAATGAGCAGTTCTTC	CASSERNSIGFGTSGGAGYNEQFF
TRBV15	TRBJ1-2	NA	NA	TGTGCCACCAGCGAGCAGAAGGATGGGCATGGCTACACCTTC	CATSEQKDGHGYTF
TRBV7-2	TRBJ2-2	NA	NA	TGTGCCAGCAGCTATCGACAGGACCCCACCGGGGAGCTGTTTTTT	CASSYRQDPTGELFF
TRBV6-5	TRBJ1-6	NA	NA	TGTGCCAGCAGTTCGGGGAGAGGGTCACCCCTCCACTTT	CASSSGRGSPLHF
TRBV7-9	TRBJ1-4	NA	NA	TGTGCCAGCAGCTTCGGTGGGAGTGAAAAACTGTTTTTT	CASSFGGSEKLFF
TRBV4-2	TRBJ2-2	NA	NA	TGTGCCAGCAGCCAAGCACGAGGCGGTGAAACCGGGGAGCTGTTTTTT	CASSQARGGETGELFF
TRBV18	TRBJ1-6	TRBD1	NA	TGTGCCAGCTCACCCACAGGGGGTGCAAGCTCCTATAATTCACCCCTCCACTTT	CASSPTGGASSYNSPLHF